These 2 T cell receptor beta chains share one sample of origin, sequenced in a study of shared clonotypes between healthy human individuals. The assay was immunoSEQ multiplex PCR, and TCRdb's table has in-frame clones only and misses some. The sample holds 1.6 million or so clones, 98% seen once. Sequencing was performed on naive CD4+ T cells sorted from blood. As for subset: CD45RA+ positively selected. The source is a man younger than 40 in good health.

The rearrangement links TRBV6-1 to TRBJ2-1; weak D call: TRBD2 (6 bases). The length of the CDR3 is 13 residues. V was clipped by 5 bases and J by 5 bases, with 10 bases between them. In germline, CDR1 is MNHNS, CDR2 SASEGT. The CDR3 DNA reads TGTGCCAGCAGTAGGGAGGTGGACAATGAGCAGTTCTTC. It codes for CASSREVDNEQFF.

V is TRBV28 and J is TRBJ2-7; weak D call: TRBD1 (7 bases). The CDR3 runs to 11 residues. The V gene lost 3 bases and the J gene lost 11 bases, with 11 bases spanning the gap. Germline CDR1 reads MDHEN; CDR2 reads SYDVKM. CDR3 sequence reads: CASSFAGGKYF. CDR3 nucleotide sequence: TGTGCCAGCAGTTTCGCAGGGGGGAAGTACTTC.